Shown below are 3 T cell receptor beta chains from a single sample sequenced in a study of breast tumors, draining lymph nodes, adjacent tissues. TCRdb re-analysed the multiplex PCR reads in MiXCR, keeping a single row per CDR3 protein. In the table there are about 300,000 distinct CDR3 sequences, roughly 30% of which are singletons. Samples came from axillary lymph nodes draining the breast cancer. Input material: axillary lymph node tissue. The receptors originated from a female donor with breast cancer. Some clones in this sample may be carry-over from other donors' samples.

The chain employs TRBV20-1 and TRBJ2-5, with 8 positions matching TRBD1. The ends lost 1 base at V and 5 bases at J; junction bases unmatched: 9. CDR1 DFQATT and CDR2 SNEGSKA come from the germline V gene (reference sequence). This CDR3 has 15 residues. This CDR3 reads CSARGRQGIPETQYF. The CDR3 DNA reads TGCAGTGCTAGAGGGAGACAGGGGATACCTGAGACCCAGTACTTC.

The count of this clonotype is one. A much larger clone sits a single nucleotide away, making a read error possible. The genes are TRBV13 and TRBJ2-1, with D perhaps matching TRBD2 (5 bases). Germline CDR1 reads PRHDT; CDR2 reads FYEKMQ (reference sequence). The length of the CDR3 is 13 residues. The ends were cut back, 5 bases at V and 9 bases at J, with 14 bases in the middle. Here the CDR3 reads CASSPASPSEQFF. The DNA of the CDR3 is TGTGCCAGCAGCCCCGCTAGCCCCTCTGAGCAGTTCTTC.

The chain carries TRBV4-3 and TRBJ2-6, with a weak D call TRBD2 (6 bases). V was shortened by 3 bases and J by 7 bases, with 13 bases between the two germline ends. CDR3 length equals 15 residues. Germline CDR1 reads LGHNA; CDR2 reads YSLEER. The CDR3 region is CASSQAVGGANVLTF. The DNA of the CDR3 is TGCGCCAGCAGCCAGGCGGTCGGGGGTGCCAACGTCCTGACTTTC.